The sequence of this T cell receptor (beta chain) was determined in a study of blood T cell repertoires in COVID-19. The wider study: T cells, B-cell-depleted T cells, or PBMCs provided the cDNA or gDNA that served as material.

CDR1 is LNHDA, CDR2 SQIVND, per germline (reference sequence). With 0 bases clipped from V and 4 bases from J, the junction kept 4 bases outside the gene matches. CDR3 length: 16 residues. The table came from immunoSEQ multiplex PCR; TCRdb's copy has only in-frame clones and leaves some out. The sample lists fewer than 250,000 clones; around four fifths were seen once. V usage is TRBV19 and J usage is TRBJ2-1, with 9 nucleotides matching TRBD1. Sequenced material: peripheral blood. The receptor was derived from a woman in her sixties or seventies with acute or convalescent COVID-19. The CDR3 nucleotides read TGTGCCAGTAGTATAGAAACAGGGGGCCGGTACAATGAGCAGTTCTTC. This sequence encodes CASSIETGGRYNEQFF.